The 29 T cell receptor beta chains listed next were all sequenced from one sample in a study of vaccination effects on CD4 cells after COVID-19. Isolating CD4+ T cells followed less than 11 days of culture. What these receptors recognize is not known. Some clones are missing from TCRdb's copy, which holds only in-frame ones; the method was immunoSEQ multiplex PCR. The top ten hold 8.5% to 10% of the sample, which has approximately 45,000 clones, roughly 74% seen once. The source material was CD4+ T cells from PBMCs cultured without peptide, sampled before COVID-19 vaccination. Every receptor here comes from a human donor who had a prior SARS-CoV-2 infection.

The chain is built from TRBV7-9 and TRBJ1-2, with D uncertain. V was trimmed by 7 bases and J by 4 bases, leaving 10 bases between them. CDR1 and CDR2 from the germline V gene are SEHNR and FQNEAQ (reference sequence). This CDR3 region has 12 residues. The CDR3: CASMEAIYGYTF. In DNA, the CDR3 is TGTGCCAGCATGGAAGCTATCTATGGCTACACCTTC.

The chain couples TRBV19 to TRBJ1-3; tentatively, D is TRBD1 (5 bases). V lost 6 bases to trimming and J lost 3 bases, with 12 bases between them. Germline CDR1 and CDR2: LNHDA and SQIVND (reference sequence). The CDR3 contains 14 residues. The CDR3 here is CASREGKVGNTIYF. The CDR3, as DNA: TGTGCCAGTAGGGAGGGGAAGGTTGGAAACACCATATATTTT.

There are a few counts of this clone. The chain links TRBV30 to TRBJ2-7; D unresolved. V was pared by 0 bases and J by 3 bases, with 9 bases between. From germline, CDR1 is GTSNPN and CDR2 SVGIG (reference sequence). The CDR3 contains 13 residues. For the CDR3, the DNA is TGTGCCTGGAGTGTCGCGGACCTCTACGAGCAGTACTTC. Translation gives CAWSVADLYEQYF.

The gene calls are TRBV18 and TRBJ2-7; D is unresolved. This CDR3 is 13 amino acids long. The germline gives CDR1 KGHSH, CDR2 LQKENI. The ends were cut back, 4 bases at V and 2 bases at J, with 9 bases in the middle. The CDR3 nucleotides are TGTGCCAGCTCACTCGACGGAACCTACGAGCAGTACTTC. Translation gives CASSLDGTYEQYF. Combining the CDR3 with reference TRBV18 and TRBJ2-7 gives the whole variable domain NAGVMQNPRHLVRRRGQEARLRCSPMKGHSHVYWYRQLPEEGLKFMVYLQKENIIDESGMPKERFSAEFPKEGPSILRIQQVVRGDSAAYFCASSLDGTYEQYFGPGTRLTVT.

The V call is TRBV10-3, the J call TRBJ2-3, with a weak D call TRBD2 (6 bases). The CDR3 totals 15 residues. The germline gives CDR1 ENHRY, CDR2 SYGVKD. V was cut by 10 bases and J by 3 bases, with 20 bases left in between. The CDR3 reads CATHRVGGDTDTQYF. The CDR3 DNA follows: TGTGCCACCCACCGTGTAGGCGGGGATACAGATACGCAGTATTTT.

This clone has more than one count but fewer than ten. The chain has TRBV7-9 and TRBJ1-4, with 9 positions matching TRBD1. The CDR3 runs 16 residues. The germline gives CDR1 SEHNR, CDR2 FQNEAQ (reference sequence). The ends lost 1 base at V and 6 bases at J; junction bases unmatched: 6. Written as DNA, the CDR3 is TGTGCCAGCAGCTTAGGGAGGGGACAGGGTGATGAAAAACTGTTTTTT. Amino acid sequence: CASSLGRGQGDEKLFF. Full variable domain (missing parts from reference TRBV7-9 and TRBJ1-4): DTGVSQNPRHKITKRGQNVTFRCDPISEHNRLYWYRQTLGQGPEFLTYFQNEAQLEKSRLLSDRFSAERPKGSFSTLEIQRTEQGDSAMYLCASSLGRGQGDEKLFFGSGTQLSVL.

The J gene is TRBJ1-6, the V gene TRBV4-1; 10 bases are a match to TRBD1. V lost 0 bases, J lost 8 bases, and 7 bases stayed unmatched. Germline lookup yields CDR1 MGHRA and CDR2 YSYEKL. There are 17 residues in the CDR3. This chain's CDR3 is CASSQDGAGQGYSPLHF. The CDR3 DNA is TGCGCCAGCAGCCAAGATGGTGCGGGACAGGGGTATTCACCCCTCCACTTT.

The chain carries TRBV4-2 and TRBJ1-3; D is perhaps TRBD1 (5 bases). Germline CDR1 LGHNA, CDR2 YNFKEQ. V was trimmed by 4 bases and J by 0 bases, leaving 16 bases between them. This CDR3 comprises 17 residues. CDR3 in DNA: TGTGCCAGCAGCCCCACCGACAGTCTCCTCTCTGGAAACACCATATATTTT. This encodes CASSPTDSLLSGNTIYF.

V gene TRBV24-1 combines with J gene TRBJ2-5; D remains unclear. Germline V gene lookup returns CDR1 KGHDR and CDR2 SFDVKD. The CDR3 sequence is 17 residues long. V dropped 3 bases and J dropped 2 bases, with 18 bases sitting between them. The CDR3 region has the DNA TGTGCCACCAGTGATCCAACGCCCCCAAACCCACAAGAGACCCAGTACTTC. It yields the protein CATSDPTPPNPQETQYF.

V and J are TRBV5-8 and TRBJ2-5; the match to TRBD1 covers 9 bases. Germline loops: CDR1 SGHTS, CDR2 YDEGEE. Unmatched junction bases numbered 9, after V lost 4 bases and J lost 5 bases. The CDR3 extends over 15 amino acids. The CDR3 protein is CASSPGQGVWETQYF. Here the CDR3 DNA reads TGTGCCAGCAGCCCGGGACAGGGTGTTTGGGAGACCCAGTACTTC.

The chain links TRBV3-1 (or the pseudogene TRBV3-2) to TRBJ2-5, with TRBD2 as a possible D gene (5 bases). V dropped 5 bases and J dropped 7 bases, with 20 bases sitting between them. Germline CDR1 is LGHDT and CDR2 is YNNKEL (reference sequence). The CDR3 spans 15 residues. The CDR3, as DNA: TGTGCCAGCAGCGAAAAGTCGAGTGGCGAGGGGACCCAGTACTTC. Translation: CASSEKSSGEGTQYF.

A remark on this clone: Other DNA variants within this sample encode the same CDR3. In DNA form, the CDR3 reads TGTGCCAGCAGTTTGGGTAGCAATCAGCCCCAGCATTTT. Translated, it gives CASSLGSNQPQHF. The chain has TRBV12-3 or TRBV12-4 and TRBJ1-5; D unclear. This CDR3 comprises 13 residues. V lost 3 bases and J 0 bases, leaving 3 bases between the germline ends.

The chain is built from TRBV14 and TRBJ2-3, with TRBD2 matching 8 bases. The CDR3 contains 16 residues. The germline V gene has CDR1 SGHDN and CDR2 FVKESK. V shed 0 bases, J shed 9 bases, and the junction held 11 bases outside the gene matches. CDR3 DNA sequence: TGTGCCAGCAGCCAAGATAGAATAGCGGGACGGACGACGCAGTATTTT. This encodes CASSQDRIAGRTTQYF.

This chain connects TRBV10-3 to TRBJ2-2; TRBD1 matches 7 bases. This CDR3 spans 14 amino acids. CDR1 ENHRY and CDR2 SYGVKD come from the germline V gene. The J segment lost 6 bases and the V segment lost 2 bases, leaving 3 bases of the junction unmatched. The CDR3 here is CAISEGQEAGELFF. In nucleotides, the CDR3 is TGTGCCATCAGTGAGGGACAGGAGGCCGGGGAGCTGTTTTTT.

The rearrangement links TRBV5-6 to TRBJ2-7; the D is unclear. The CDR3 totals 14 residues. V was clipped by 5 bases and J by 4 bases, with 16 bases between them. Germline CDR1 is SGHDT and CDR2 is YYEEEE. The CDR3, as DNA: TGTGCCAGCAGTGCCGGGTCGAGACCATACGAGCAGTACTTC. It encodes CASSAGSRPYEQYF.

The chain links TRBV2 to TRBJ1-4; D uncertain. This CDR3 is 13 amino acids long. CDR1 SNHLY and CDR2 FYNNEI come from the germline V gene. V dropped 7 bases and J dropped 1 base, with 7 bases sitting between them. The CDR3 nucleotides read TGTGCCAGCAACAGCCAAACTAATGAAAAACTGTTTTTT. As protein: CASNSQTNEKLFF.

This clone was seen just once. V and J are TRBV2 and TRBJ2-7; the D gene could be TRBD1 or TRBD2 (6 bases each). The ends were cut back, 6 bases at V and 11 bases at J, with 23 bases in the middle. The germline gives CDR1 SNHLY, CDR2 FYNNEI. There are 14 residues in the CDR3. For the CDR3, the DNA is TGTGCCAGCAGGGAACCGGGACAAGCCAGGAGGGAGTACTTC. The encoded protein is CASREPGQARREYF.

This clone was observed a handful of times. The V call is TRBV6-5, the J call TRBJ1-6; 8 bases match TRBD1. CDR1 is MNHEY, CDR2 SVGAGI, per germline. The CDR3 sequence is 13 residues long. The junction had 0 bases not matched to a gene; V was cut back by 2 bases and J by 9 bases. The CDR3, as DNA: TGTGCCAGCAGTTACGGACAGGGTTCACCCCTCCACTTT. Encoded protein: CASSYGQGSPLHF.

The gene calls are TRBV4-3 and TRBJ1-5; 9 nucleotides agree with TRBD1. CDR1 and CDR2 from the germline V gene are LGHNA and YSLEER. The V segment lost 3 bases and the J segment 4 bases; nucleotides outside the gene matches: 7. This CDR3 is 16 amino acids long. CDR3 coding DNA: TGCGCCAGCAGCCAGCAATACAGGGGGCAAAATCAGCCCCAGCATTTT. It yields the protein CASSQQYRGQNQPQHF.

The rearrangement uses TRBV21-1 and TRBJ1-1; whether TRBD1, the table's D call, matches the DNA was not checked. TRBV21-1 is a pseudogene segment. The CDR3 sequence is 16 residues long. The DNA of the CDR3 is TGTGCCAGCAGCACCCCGGGACAGGGGTTGAACACTGAAGCTTTCTTT. It translates to CASSTPGQGLNTEAFF.

J is TRBJ2-3 and V is TRBV25-1, with 7 nucleotides matching TRBD1. This CDR3 has 14 residues. V lost 6 bases, J lost 1 base, and 4 bases stayed unmatched. Looked up from germline, CDR1 is MGHDK and CDR2 is SYGVNS. CDR3 in DNA: TGTGCCAGCAGCACAGGGGCTGGCACAGATACGCAGTATTTT. Its protein is CASSTGAGTDTQYF.

The chain combines TRBV6-5 with TRBJ2-7, with TRBD1 identical over 12 bases. Per the germline V gene, CDR1 is MNHEY and CDR2 is SVGAGI. The CDR3 is 15 residues long. V was pared by 3 bases and J by 6 bases, with 6 bases of the junction left unmatched. CDR3 residues: CASSYGTGGAGEQYF. CDR3 nucleotides: TGTGCCAGCAGTTATGGGACAGGGGGCGCGGGCGAGCAGTACTTC.

V usage is TRBV7-2 and J usage is TRBJ2-3; 10 bases are a match to TRBD1. The CDR3 has 17 residues. V dropped 5 bases and J dropped 1; count of bases not matched to a gene: 9. CDR1 is SGHTA and CDR2 is FQGNSA in the germline V gene. The CDR3: CASSVTGGDYGTDTQYF. In DNA, the CDR3 is TGTGCCAGCAGCGTGACAGGGGGCGACTACGGCACAGATACGCAGTATTTT.

The V gene is TRBV12-5, the J gene TRBJ1-2; 7 nucleotides agree with TRBD1. Per the germline V gene, CDR1 is LGHNT and CDR2 is FRNRAP. The V and J ends lost 0 bases and 6 bases, in that order; junction bases with no gene match: 13. This CDR3 comprises 17 residues. CDR3 nucleotide sequence: TGTGCTAGTGGTTTGGTTCTAGGGACAGCTTTTGATAATGGCTACACCTTC. Translated: CASGLVLGTAFDNGYTF.

The genes are TRBV6-2 or TRBV6-3 and TRBJ2-3; D call uncertain. The CDR3 consists of 16 residues. Germline CDR1 is MNHEY and CDR2 is SVGEGT. V lost 0 bases and J lost 6, with 16 bases in between. CDR3 sequence (DNA): TGTGCCAGCAGTTACTCCGCACGTTTCTTATCCGATACGCAGTATTTT. Translated, it gives CASSYSARFLSDTQYF.

This rearrangement joins TRBV14 to TRBJ1-3; D remains unclear. CDR3 length: 12 residues. V dropped 5 bases and J dropped 0 bases, with 2 bases sitting between them. CDR1 is SGHDN and CDR2 is FVKESK in the germline V gene. This CDR3 reads CASSFSGNTIYF. The CDR3 DNA is TGTGCCAGCAGCTTCTCTGGAAACACCATATATTTT. Full variable domain (outside the CDR3, taken from reference TRBV14 and TRBJ1-3): EAGVTQFPSHSVIEKGQTVTLRCDPISGHDNLYWYRRVMGKEIKFLLHFVKESKQDESGMPNNRFLAERTGGTYSTLKVQPAELEDSGVYFCASSFSGNTIYFGEGSWLTVV.

The genes are TRBV10-3 and TRBJ2-3, with 9 positions matching TRBD2. In germline, CDR1 is ENHRY, CDR2 SYGVKD. CDR3 length: 14 amino acids. Trimming cost V 5 bases and J 4 bases; bases outside gene matches: 4. CDR3 amino acids: CAISRREGSDTQYF. Written as DNA, the CDR3 is TGTGCCATCAGTCGGCGGGAGGGGTCAGATACGCAGTATTTT.

This clone turned up a few times. V and J are TRBV4-3 and TRBJ1-5; no clear D. The V gene lost 2 bases and the J gene lost 4 bases, with 15 bases spanning the gap. The CDR3 is made up of 16 amino acids. The germline V gene encodes CDR1 LGHNA and CDR2 YSLEER. CDR3 DNA: TGCGCCAGCAGCCAAAATTTATGGGGTTTTAATCAGCCCCAGCATTTT. It specifies CASSQNLWGFNQPQHF.

This clone was seen only a few times. This chain joins TRBV7-9 and TRBJ2-1, with 14 bases matching TRBD2. Germline loops: CDR1 SEHNR, CDR2 FQNEAQ (reference sequence). The CDR3 spans 15 residues. Trimming removed 5 bases from V and 8 bases from J; junction bases left unmatched: 5. The CDR3 bases are TGTGCCAGCAGCCCTCGGACTAGCGGGAGGTATGAGCAGTTCTTC. Translated, it gives CASSPRTSGRYEQFF.